Below, 13 T cell receptor beta chains from the same sample are listed, as sequenced in a study of blood T cell repertoires in COVID-19. Sequenced by immunoSEQ multiplex PCR; TCRdb stores in-frame clones only, minus some. Found here are about 140,000 clones, approximately 85% of them singletons; the top ten hold roughly 3.5%. Sample: PBMCs or T cells enriched from blood (not recorded which). Every receptor here comes from a woman between 50 and 59 years old with acute COVID-19.

The gene calls are TRBV6-4 and TRBJ2-2, with 9 bases lining up with TRBD1. This CDR3 contains 16 residues. Trimming at V came to 6 bases and at J to 1 base, leaving 6 bases not matched to a gene. Germline CDR1 and CDR2: MRHNA and SNTAGT. Here the CDR3 DNA reads TGTGCCAGCAGCCCTCAGGGACAGGGGAACACCGGGGAGCTGTTTTTT. Encoded protein: CASSPQGQGNTGELFF.

The chain carries TRBV3-1 (or the pseudogene TRBV3-2) and TRBJ2-7; 9 bases are a match to TRBD1. The CDR3 is 15 residues long. The germline V gene encodes CDR1 LGHDT and CDR2 YNNKEL (reference sequence). V was pared by 1 base and J by 3 bases, with 4 bases of the junction left unmatched. CDR3 sequence reads: CASSQAGTGLYEQYF. The CDR3 nucleotides are TGTGCCAGCAGCCAAGCCGGGACAGGGCTCTACGAGCAGTACTTC.

The chain couples TRBV7-9 to TRBJ2-7, with 7 bases aligning to TRBD2. This CDR3 is 14 amino acids long. Losses at the gene ends were 1 base for V and 5 bases for J; bases not matched to a gene: 5. Germline values: CDR1 SEHNR, CDR2 FQNEAQ (reference sequence). In DNA, the CDR3 is TGTGCCAGCAGCTTAGTAGCGGGTATAGACGAGCAGTACTTC. It is translated as CASSLVAGIDEQYF.

The chain carries TRBV21-1 and TRBJ1-2; the D call of TRBD1 is as the table states it, not checked on the DNA. TRBV21-1 is labeled a pseudogene. The CDR3 sequence is 17 residues long. The CDR3 region is CASSKVGRWIGPNGYTF. DNA for the CDR3: TGTGCCAGCAGCAAAGTTGGCAGGTGGATAGGTCCAAATGGCTACACCTTC.

The V call is TRBV7-2, the J call TRBJ2-2; D possibly corresponds to TRBD2 (6 bases). The CDR3 has 15 residues. Per the germline V gene, CDR1 is SGHTA and CDR2 is FQGNSA. V lost 3 bases and J 0 bases, leaving 8 bases between the germline ends. CDR3 DNA: TGTGCCAGCAGCTTTGGCGGGGCGAACACCGGGGAGCTGTTTTTT. Translating gives CASSFGGANTGELFF.

The chain combines TRBV20-1 with TRBJ1-1, with 7 positions matching TRBD1. The trim removed 3 bases at V and 2 bases at J, leaving 6 bases unmatched. The CDR3 is 14 amino acids. Germline values: CDR1 DFQATT, CDR2 SNEGSKA (reference sequence). CDR3 residues: CSASKGAGNTEAFF. The CDR3 bases are TGCAGTGCTAGTAAGGGGGCGGGTAACACTGAAGCTTTCTTT.

In this sample, this clone turned up once. The chain couples TRBV4-1 to TRBJ2-5, with D tentatively TRBD1 (6 bases). This CDR3 has 15 residues. From germline, CDR1 is MGHRA and CDR2 YSYEKL. Trimming took 3 bases from V and 2 from J, leaving 13 bases between them. The CDR3 DNA follows: TGCGCCAGCAGCCAGGCCGGGACACCTCAAGAGACCCAGTACTTC. Its protein is CASSQAGTPQETQYF.

This clone was counted a single time. The chain recombines TRBV28 with TRBJ2-1; TRBD2 matches 8 bases. CDR3 length: 16 residues. Germline loops: CDR1 MDHEN, CDR2 SYDVKM. V gave up 11 bases and J gave up 0 bases; unmatched junction bases: 12. The CDR3, as DNA: TGTGCCGTCTTAAGCGGGAGCCCGCCCTCCTACAATGAGCAGTTCTTC. Protein product: CAVLSGSPPSYNEQFF.

J is TRBJ2-7 and V is TRBV6-5; TRBD1 aligns across 7 bases. The germline V gene has CDR1 MNHEY and CDR2 SVGAGI. Unmatched junction bases numbered 10, after V lost 6 bases and J lost 2 bases. The CDR3 runs to 15 residues. Here the CDR3 reads CASSSAGGATYEQYF. DNA of the CDR3: TGTGCCAGCAGCTCTGCAGGGGGAGCTACCTACGAGCAGTACTTC.

This clone occurred once. V gene TRBV6-2 or TRBV6-3 combines with J gene TRBJ1-1; TRBD1 might be the D (5 bases). CDR3 length: 15 residues. V lost 6 bases, J lost 4 bases, and 18 bases lay in between. CDR1 is MNHEY and CDR2 is SVGEGT in the germline V gene. The DNA of the CDR3 is TGTGCCAGCAGCCTCGATGGGGCCGGGGGCACTGAAGCTTTCTTT. It codes for CASSLDGAGGTEAFF.

The chain couples TRBV10-2 to TRBJ2-2, with D possibly matching TRBD1 (6 bases). The CDR3 length is 13 residues. Germline V lookup: CDR1 WSHSY, CDR2 SAAADI. The germline V and J ends were trimmed by 5 bases and 6 bases, with 10 bases remaining between them. The CDR3 sequence is CASSPRQAGELFF. The CDR3 nucleotides are TGCGCCAGCAGTCCCCGACAGGCCGGGGAGCTGTTTTTT.

The rearrangement joins TRBV24-1 to TRBJ2-3; a weak D match, TRBD2 (5 bases). Germline-derived CDR1 and CDR2 are KGHDR and SFDVKD. The CDR3 covers 11 residues. V shed 9 bases and J shed 6 bases, with 9 bases lying between them. The CDR3 DNA reads as TGTGCCACCTCTTCGGGGGATACGCAGTATTTT. Protein sequence: CATSSGDTQYF.

The DNA of the CDR3 is TGCGCCAGCAGCGACGGCCCCCAGGGAAACACTGAAGCTTTCTTT. The encoded protein is CASSDGPQGNTEAFF. The chain couples TRBV5-1 to TRBJ1-1, with D tentatively TRBD1 (5 bases). The V end lost 4 bases, the J end lost 2 bases, and 15 bases lay between the germline ends. The CDR3 sequence is 15 residues long. Germline CDR1 is SGHRS and CDR2 is YFSETQ.